Below, 10 T cell receptor beta chains from the same sample are listed, as sequenced in a study of shared clonotypes between healthy human individuals. The table came from immunoSEQ multiplex PCR; TCRdb's copy has only in-frame clones and leaves some out. The repertoire holds some 2.4 million clones, 93% seen once, with 0.35% to 0.45% in the top ten. The sample taken for sequencing was naive CD4+ T cells from PBMCs. The subset: CD45RA+ positively selected. The receptors were sampled from a man aged 18 to 30 in good health. Some clones in this sample may be carry-over from other donors' samples.

The CDR3 here is CARGRAGLAYGYTF. In DNA form, the CDR3 reads TGCGCCAGGGGGAGGGCAGGGCTTGCCTATGGCTACACCTTC. The V gene is TRBV5-1, the J gene TRBJ1-2; D possibly corresponds to TRBD1 (5 bases). With 8 bases removed from V and 4 bases from J, the gap between germline ends came to 18 bases. The CDR3 extends over 14 amino acids. Germline CDR1 is SGHRS and CDR2 is YFSETQ. Full variable domain (outside the CDR3, taken from reference TRBV5-1 and TRBJ1-2): KAGVTQTPRYLIKTRGQQVTLSCSPISGHRSVSWYQQTPGQGLQFLFEYFSETQRNKGNFPGRFSGRQFSNSRSEMNVSTLELGDSALYLCARGRAGLAYGYTFGSGTRLTVV.

As to this clone: Other DNA sequences in the same sample also yield this CDR3. V is TRBV9 and J is TRBJ2-1; no clear D. CDR1 is SGDLS, CDR2 YYNGEE, per germline. V was cut by 3 bases and J by 4 bases, with 2 bases left in between. This CDR3 spans 11 amino acids. The CDR3 nucleotides are TGTGCCAGCAGCGGTTACAATGAGCAGTTCTTC. Translating it yields CASSGYNEQFF.

Notes on this clone: This same CDR3 is encoded by further DNA sequences in the sample. This sequence joins TRBV7-2 and TRBJ2-1; D may be TRBD2 (5 bases). This CDR3 is built from 13 residues. V was trimmed by 0 bases and J by 5 bases, leaving 5 bases between them. The V gene's germline CDR1 is SGHTA and CDR2 FQGNSA. The chain's CDR3 is CASSLARDNEQFF. The CDR3 coding sequence is TGTGCCAGCAGCTTAGCGAGGGACAATGAGCAGTTCTTC.

A remark on this clone: The same CDR3 is also encoded by other DNA sequences in this sample. The V call is TRBV30, the J call TRBJ2-1; perhaps TRBD2 as D (6 bases). CDR1 is GTSNPN, CDR2 SVGIG, per germline (reference sequence). The length of the CDR3 is 13 residues. V gave up 4 bases and J gave up 2 bases, with 9 bases separating them. The CDR3 sequence: CAWTGGPYNEQFF. DNA for the CDR3: TGTGCCTGGACCGGGGGTCCCTACAATGAGCAGTTCTTC.

The genes are TRBV18 and TRBJ2-1, with D perhaps matching TRBD1 (6 bases). Trimming took 7 bases from V and 4 from J, leaving 17 bases between them. Germline CDR1 reads KGHSH; CDR2 reads LQKENI. The CDR3 is 15 amino acids. CDR3 sequence reads: CASYPGQGQYNEQFF. CDR3 DNA sequence: TGTGCCAGCTATCCGGGGCAGGGACAATACAATGAGCAGTTCTTC. Full variable domain (rest looked up from reference TRBV18 and TRBJ2-1): NAGVMQNPRHLVRRRGQEARLRCSPMKGHSHVYWYRQLPEEGLKFMVYLQKENIIDESGMPKERFSAEFPKEGPSILRIQQVVRGDSAAYFCASYPGQGQYNEQFFGPGTRLTVL.

The chain joins TRBV10-3 to TRBJ2-5; D gene unclear. V gave up 0 bases and J gave up 1 base, with 9 bases separating them. There are 15 residues in the CDR3. From germline, CDR1 is ENHRY and CDR2 SYGVKD. The CDR3 region is CAISESTTAQETQYF. The CDR3 coding sequence is TGTGCCATCAGTGAGTCAACAACAGCCCAAGAGACCCAGTACTTC.

This chain uses TRBV11-2 with TRBJ2-5, with 7 bases identical to TRBD2. Germline loops: CDR1 SGHAT, CDR2 FQNNGV. The CDR3 sequence is 14 residues long. V shed 2 bases, J shed 5 bases, and the junction held 5 bases outside the gene matches. CDR3 coding DNA: TGTGCCAGCAGCTTAAGGCTAGCGGAGGAGACCCAGTACTTC. Protein product: CASSLRLAEETQYF. Full variable domain (missing parts from reference TRBV11-2 and TRBJ2-5): EAGVAQSPRYKIIEKRQSVAFWCNPISGHATLYWYQQILGQGPKLLIQFQNNGVVDDSQLPKDRFSAERLKGVDSTLKIQPAKLEDSAVYLCASSLRLAEETQYFGPGTRLLVL.

This sequence joins TRBV4-2 and TRBJ1-2, with 9 bases lining up with TRBD1. The CDR3 is 16 residues long. Germline CDR1 is LGHNA and CDR2 is YNFKEQ. The ends lost 2 bases at V and 1 base at J; junction bases unmatched: 5. CDR3 sequence reads: CASSQPGQGNNYGYTF. The CDR3 nucleotides are TGTGCCAGCAGCCAACCGGGACAGGGAAATAACTATGGCTACACCTTC.

To note about this clone: Other DNA variants within this sample encode the same CDR3. The genes are TRBV6-1 and TRBJ2-7; the D call may be TRBD1 or TRBD2 (6 bases each). With 1 base removed from V and 4 bases from J, the gap between germline ends came to 14 bases. Germline assignment: CDR1 MNHNS and CDR2 SASEGT. The CDR3 loop spans 15 amino acids. The CDR3 here is CASSEVGGLGYEQYF. For the CDR3, the DNA is TGTGCCAGCAGTGAAGTGGGGGGCCTCGGGTACGAGCAGTACTTC.

The rearrangement uses TRBV5-8 and TRBJ2-7; 9 nucleotides line up with TRBD1. CDR3 size: 14 residues. Losses at the gene ends were 4 bases for V and 2 bases for J; bases not matched to a gene: 4. Germline values: CDR1 SGHTS, CDR2 YDEGEE. The DNA for the CDR3 is TGTGCCAGCAGCCTAAGGACAGGGGCCTACGAGCAGTACTTC. Its translation is CASSLRTGAYEQYF.